This TCR beta chain was captured in a study of blood T cell repertoires in COVID-19 (dated by TCRdb to about 2020). General notes on the study: The collaborator samples originated in the United States, Italy and Spain and spanned the acute and convalescent phases of COVID-19. A freely available public database, intended as a resource for researchers studying the immune response to SARS-CoV-2, is where the repertoires were released. A de-identified subject ID, COVID-19 status, age in years and sex were almost always included in the sample metadata. The prospective study material was composed of cDNA or gDNA derived from T cells, B-cell-depleted T cells, or PBMCs. The samples were drawn from two sources: the first 160 participants of the ongoing ImmuneRACE study, and 950 to 1,500 subjects contributed by 6 global collaborators. The dataset comprised deeply sampled blood TCRbeta repertoires from subjects exposed to, actively infected with, or recovered from COVID-19. Where available, HLA class I and class II types were taken from metadata supplied by the sample provider and were not determined by assay-based typing. What the work shows at the level of the full study, not this receptor alone: The quantity of clinical and demographic metadata differed by source and by participant and was supplied without curation.

Comments on this clone: The target of this receptor is not known. No quality values exist for individual bases; no much larger clone is one base distant.

The immunoSEQ Assay, a bias-controlled multiplex PCR, was used to amplify TCRbeta CDR3 regions from genomic DNA. Turning to the authors' computational methods: Within the assay, amplification of reference gene primers was used to estimate how many nucleated cells each sample contained. Sequence reads were collapsed and filtered to measure the absolute abundance of every unique TCRbeta CDR3 rearrangement. For each sample, productive Simpson clonality was calculated as the square root of Simpson's diversity index over productive rearrangements. TCRdb limited this immuneACCESS table to in-frame rearrangements with V and J called. A share of clones is missing; checked studies link under half to unresolved V genes, and the rest is unexplained. Clone size and V and J calls were adopted from that table, with D and trimming inferred from the DNA. The sample data list approximately 110,000 clones, and around 84% of these were observed just once. The ten top clones hold 3.4% of the sample.

For this chain, trimming is 4 bases at the V end and 3 bases at the J end, and the number of junction bases without a gene match is 3. Sequences SGHDN (CDR1) and FVKESK (CDR2) are obtained from the germline V gene. Including the terminal cysteine and phenylalanine, the CDR3 comprises 15 residues. Here the CDR3 DNA is all that survives: 45 bases in frame from base 1. The collaborating institutions used their own protocols to collect whole blood in K2EDTA tubes. For TCRbeta analysis, collaborator samples were shipped as frozen whole blood, as isolated PBMCs, or as DNA extracted from either sample type.

Recombination connected TRBV14 to TRBJ2-1; TRBD2 matches 10 bases in the middle. Sequences were obtained from peripheral blood. This receptor was taken from a man in his forties with acute or convalescent COVID-19. Here is the DNA: TGTGCCAGCAGCCCAGCGGGGGGGGTCTACAATGAGCAGTTCTTC. Its translation is CASSPAGGVYNEQFF.